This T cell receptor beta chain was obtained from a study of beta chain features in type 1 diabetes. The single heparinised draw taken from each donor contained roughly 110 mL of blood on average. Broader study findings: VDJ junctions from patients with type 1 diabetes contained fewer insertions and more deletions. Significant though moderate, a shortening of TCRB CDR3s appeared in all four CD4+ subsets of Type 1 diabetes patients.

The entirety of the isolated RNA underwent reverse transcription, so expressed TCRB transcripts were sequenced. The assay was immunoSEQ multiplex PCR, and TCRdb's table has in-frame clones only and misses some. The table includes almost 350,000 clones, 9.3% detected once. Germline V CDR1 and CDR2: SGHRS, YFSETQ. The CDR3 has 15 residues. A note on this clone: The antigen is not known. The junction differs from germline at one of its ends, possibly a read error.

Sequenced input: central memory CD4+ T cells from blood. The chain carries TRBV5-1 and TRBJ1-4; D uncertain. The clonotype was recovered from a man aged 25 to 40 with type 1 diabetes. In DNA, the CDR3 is TGCGCCAGCAGCTTAGGAGGAGGAACTAGTGAAAAACTGTTTTTT. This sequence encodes CASSLGGGTSEKLFF. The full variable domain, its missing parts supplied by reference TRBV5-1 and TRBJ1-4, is KAGVTQTPRYLIKTRGQQVTLSCSPISGHRSVSWYQQTPGQGLQFLFEYFSETQRNKGNFPGRFSGRQFSNSRSEMNVSTLELGDSALYLCASSLGGGTSEKLFFGSGTQLSVL.